The rows below give T cell receptor beta chains drawn from one sample of a study of regulatory T cells in long-lasting Graves disease. Each CDR3 protein gets one entry after TCRdb re-called the multiplex PCR reads with MiXCR. Here the sample spans 400,000 to 500,000 distinct CDR3 sequences, around 23% being singletons. The material was peripheral blood mononuclear cells (PBMCs), obtained when the disease was refractory, from a patient treated with antithyroid drugs. The origin of the receptors is a female donor with Graves disease. The conserved cysteine and the conserved F or W are not part of the CDR3 here. Fields, in order: V gene, CDR3 protein.

TRBV20-1,SAGRRSYEQY
TRBV28,ASSPWGASGRDNEQF
TRBV20-1,SARPIPLH
TRBV2,ASSGGVTGQPQH
TRBV2,ASSVRREFYGYT
TRBV12-3/TRBV12-4,ASSQGLQETQY
TRBV19,ASSTTAGTGEETQY
TRBV28,ASSSVGQGQETQY
TRBV3-1,ASGEPGHNSGNTIY
TRBV30,AWGHGTPEIYEQY
TRBV10-2,ASQGLNGNSPLH
TRBV20-1,SASHSGRLYEQY
TRBV20-1,SARVPESSGKYEQY
TRBV10-2,ASSGQGRGQNSPLH
TRBV28,ASSYGGRVEKLV
TRBV19,ASSIVPGDGYT
TRBV7-3,ASSLGPGEAF
TRBV5-4,ASSPDSKETQY
TRBV24-1,ATSDKPGTGGRDTQY
TRBV2,ASSEGDSGIYGYT
TRBV2,ASSEEGEIGYT
TRBV11-1,ASSLGQTSGANVLT
TRBV27,ASSSYDTDTQY
TRBV9,ASSVVDGELF
TRBV20-1,SASGGTLRNQPQH
TRBV28,ASTGGPGSGNTIY
TRBV6-1,ASEGGFGQPQH
TRBV30,AWSEQGYTEAF
TRBV5-4,ASSLAGEDRETQY
TRBV4-1,ASSLSGTGDNSPLH
TRBV6-1,ASSSLAKSSYEQY
TRBV29-1,SVWTGISYEQY
TRBV12-3/TRBV12-4,ASRMVGTTDTQY
TRBV30,AWSAITGTGISPLH
TRBV11-2,ASSSRQGDTEAF
TRBV7-3,ASSANPNTEAF
TRBV6-1,ASSPGGAGHYEQY
TRBV9,ASSDSETGVPGELF
TRBV6-5,ASSYSWTPGANVLT